This section outlines one TCR beta chain sequence together with its context. This entry is derived from a study of blood T cell repertoires in COVID-19. Study-wide context: The samples span acute and convalescent COVID-19 from the United States, Italy and Spain. PBMCs, B-cell-depleted T cells, or T cells provided the cDNA or gDNA that made up the material.

Original analysis: Nucleated cell number was recorded as an estimate derived from reference gene primer amplification. Profiling relied on immunoSEQ multiplex PCR, and the TCRdb table lists in-frame clones only, not all of them. D and trimming come from the DNA, and the V and J calls and clone size come from that table. The data show about 66,000 clones, 82% seen once. The TCR sequence derives from a man aged 55 to 69 with acute or convalescent COVID-19. Input material: peripheral blood.

The CDR3 sequence: CATSRVIQIANTGELFF. In nucleotides, the CDR3 is TGTGCCACCAGCAGAGTCATACAGATAGCGAACACCGGGGAGCTGTTTTTT. This chain joins TRBV15 and TRBJ2-2; no reliable D call. Germline V CDR1 and CDR2: LNHNV, YYDKDF (reference sequence). The CDR3 has 17 residues. Trimming stripped 1 base from V and 0 bases from J, with 12 bases between.